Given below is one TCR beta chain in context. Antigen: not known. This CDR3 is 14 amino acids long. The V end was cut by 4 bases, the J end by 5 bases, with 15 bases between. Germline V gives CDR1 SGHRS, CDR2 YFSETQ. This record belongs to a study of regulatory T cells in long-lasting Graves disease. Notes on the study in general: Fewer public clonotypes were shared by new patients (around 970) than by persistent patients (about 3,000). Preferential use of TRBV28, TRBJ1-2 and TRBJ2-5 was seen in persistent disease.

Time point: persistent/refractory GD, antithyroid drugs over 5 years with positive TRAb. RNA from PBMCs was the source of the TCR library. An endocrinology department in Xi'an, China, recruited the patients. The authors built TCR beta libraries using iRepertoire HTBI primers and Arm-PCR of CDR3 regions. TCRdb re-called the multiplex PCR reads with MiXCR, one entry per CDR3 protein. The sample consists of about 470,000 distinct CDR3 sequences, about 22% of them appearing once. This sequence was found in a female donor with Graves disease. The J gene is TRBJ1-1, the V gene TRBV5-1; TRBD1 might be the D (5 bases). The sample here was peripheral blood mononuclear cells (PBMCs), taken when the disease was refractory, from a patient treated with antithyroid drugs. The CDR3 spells CASSPGDVRTEAFF. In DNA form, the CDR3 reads TGCGCCAGCAGCCCCGGGGACGTGCGGACTGAAGCTTTCTTT.